Shown below are 5 T cell receptor beta chains from a single sample sequenced in a study of beta chain features in type 1 diabetes. Study-wide results and caveats: TCRB CDR3 length was moderately but significantly reduced in all four CD4+ subsets of Type 1 diabetes patients.

Which antigens these TCRs recognize remains unknown. The study reverse transcribed the entire isolated RNA, so it sequenced expressed TCRB transcripts. TCRdb's copy holds only in-frame clones and misses some; the assay was immunoSEQ multiplex PCR. The table has 250,000 to 300,000 clones, approximately 25% seen once. Sequences were obtained from naive CD4+ T cells from blood. The receptors derive from a woman aged 25 to 39 with type 1 diabetes.

This sequence joins TRBV30 and TRBJ2-7; D might be TRBD1 (6 bases). V was pared by 4 bases and J by 0 bases, with 13 bases between. This CDR3 region has 14 residues. Looked up from germline, CDR1 is GTSNPN and CDR2 is SVGIG (reference sequence). CDR3 in DNA: TGTGCCTGGACTAAGACAGGACACTCCTACGAGCAGTACTTC. Its translation: CAWTKTGHSYEQYF.

The rearrangement uses TRBV7-2 and TRBJ2-6, with D maybe TRBD2 (5 bases). There are 14 residues in the CDR3. CDR1 SGHTA and CDR2 FQGNSA come from the germline V gene. Trimming removed 6 bases at V and 2 bases at J, with 8 bases between. Here the CDR3 DNA reads TGTGCCAGCAGAGACGGGGCTGGGGCCAACGTCCTGACTTTC. Its protein product is CASRDGAGANVLTF. The whole variable domain, filled in from reference TRBV7-2 and TRBJ2-6, reads GAGVSQSPSNKVTEKGKDVELRCDPISGHTALYWYRQSLGQGLEFLIYFQGNSAPDKSGLPSDRFSAERTGGSVSTLTIQRTQQEDSAVYLCASRDGAGANVLTFGAGSRLTVL.

This clone was detected only a few times. The V and J genes are TRBV6-5 and TRBJ2-5; 7 nucleotides agree with TRBD1. This CDR3 has 11 residues. The V gene's germline CDR1 is MNHEY and CDR2 SVGAGI. J was trimmed by 3 bases and V by 8 bases; bases with no gene match: 0. The CDR3 here is CASGTEETQYF. As DNA, the CDR3 is TGTGCCAGCGGGACAGAAGAGACCCAGTACTTC.

This clone was seen more than once but under ten times. This rearrangement joins TRBV2 to TRBJ2-5, with D uncertain. Germline V gene data show CDR1 as SNHLY and CDR2 as FYNNEI. The CDR3 has 13 residues. With 6 bases removed from V and 0 bases from J, the gap between germline ends came to 8 bases. CDR3 sequence: CASSQEYQETQYF. As DNA, the CDR3 is TGTGCCAGCAGCCAGGAATACCAAGAGACCCAGTACTTC.

This clone was detected a few times. The rearrangement links TRBV29-1 to TRBJ2-3; possibly TRBD2 for D (5 bases). Germline V gives CDR1 SQVTM, CDR2 ANQGSEA. CDR3 length: 14 residues. Between the trimmed V and J ends, which lost 3 bases and 1 base, there was a span of 11 bases. DNA for the CDR3: TGCAGCGTTGAGGCTAGCACCCGCACAGATACGCAGTATTTT. It is translated as CSVEASTRTDTQYF.